This TCR beta chain emerged from a study of T cells after yellow fever vaccination. Each CDR3 protein is one row after TCRdb ran MiXCR on the 5' RACE reads. The sample lists a few hundred thousand distinct CDR3 sequences; roughly 19% were seen once. This clonotype was recorded a few times. V was clipped by 5 bases and J by 4 bases; unmatched bases: 10. Germline V lookup: CDR1 SGDLS, CDR2 YYNGEE. CDR3 size: 15 residues. This TCR was recovered from a young man who received the YFV17D yellow fever vaccine. This chain connects TRBV9 to TRBJ2-3, with 7 bases fitting TRBD2. Sequencing used PBMCs, obtained 15 days after the yellow fever booster vaccination. The CDR3 nucleotides are TGTGCCAGCAGTCAGACACCAGCGGGACCAGATACGCAGTATTTT. It specifies CASSQTPAGPDTQYF.